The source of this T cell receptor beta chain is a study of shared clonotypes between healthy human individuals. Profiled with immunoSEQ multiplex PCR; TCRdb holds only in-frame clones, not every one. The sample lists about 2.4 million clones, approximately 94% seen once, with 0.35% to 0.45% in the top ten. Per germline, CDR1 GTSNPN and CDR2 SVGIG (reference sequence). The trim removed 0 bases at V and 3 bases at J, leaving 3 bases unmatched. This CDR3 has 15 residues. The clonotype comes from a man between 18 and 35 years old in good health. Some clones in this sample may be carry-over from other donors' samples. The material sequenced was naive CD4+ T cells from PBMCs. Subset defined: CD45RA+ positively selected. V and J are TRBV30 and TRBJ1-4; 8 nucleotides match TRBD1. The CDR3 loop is CAWSVQQGANEKLFF. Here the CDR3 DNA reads TGTGCCTGGAGTGTTCAACAGGGGGCTAATGAAAAACTGTTTTTT.